This TCR beta chain was sequenced during a study of regulatory T cells in long-lasting Graves disease (dated by TCRdb to the early 2020s). Background for the entire study: In the newly diagnosed Graves' disease group, patients had been taking antithyroid drugs for less than 3 months. Persistent Graves' disease patients were compared with newly diagnosed Graves' disease patients by peripheral blood TCR sequencing and RNA sequencing. The study took place in China and was registered as a clinical trial. A total of around 35 samples underwent TCR sequencing, from 13 patients with persistent Graves' disease and 20 patients with newly diagnosed Graves' disease. The paper as a whole reports these results and caveats: Compared with newly diagnosed patients, persistent Graves' disease patients had lower TCR Shannon entropy and fewer highly expanded clones, which suggests clonal expansion. Because the primary lesion, thyroid tissue, could not be accessed, the study looked at peripheral blood alone. Sequencing and analysis were limited to the TCR beta chain. Preferential use of TRBV28, TRBJ1-2 and TRBJ2-5 was observed in persistent disease, whereas TRBV20-1 and TRBJ2-1 were favored in newly diagnosed disease. Patients with persistent disease shared more public clonotypes (about 3,000) than newly diagnosed patients did (about 970). As a limitation, the authors acknowledged that the small sample size may reduce accuracy.

The protocol used for the library was multiplex PCR. The sequencing machine was an Illumina HiSeq 4000. TCR beta libraries were built with iRepertoire HTBI primers and Arm-PCR amplification of CDR3 regions. Before sequencing, the PCR products underwent gel purification. The published analysis was carried out like this. Gene usage analysis of CDR3 amino acid clonotypes relied on the 55 to 80 TRBV and about 15 TRBJ segments identified across samples. COPE and FqMerger were used to merge filtered high-quality paired reads into contigs. BLAST was used to align contigs to the IMGT TRBV, TRBD and TRBJ reference genes, and CDR3 was defined following IMGT. Any clonotype with a frequency above 0.1% was counted as a highly expanded clone. Shannon entropy was used to measure repertoire diversity, and the Gini coefficient was used to measure V-J evenness. Public clonotypes were defined as clonotypes shared by more than one individual. Clones were called with MiXCR by TCRdb after fastp trimmed the public reads at Q25, and only in-frame beta chains were retained. Rows are combined by CDR3 protein, so each entry shows the most common genes and DNA. TCRdb's processing, not the authors' own work, is the source of the V and J calls. This sample gives 350,000 to 550,000 distinct CDR3 sequences in total; 14% to 15% of them show up just once. Clones ranked in the top ten supply approximately 15% of the sample.

The table lists this clonotype with many counts. No antigen is known for it. No per-base quality is available; no much larger clone lies one base away. The time point label for this specimen denotes: newly diagnosed GD, antithyroid drugs for less than 3 months. For both TCR sequencing and RNA sequencing, RNA was extracted from PBMCs using TRIzol. The diagnosis of Graves' disease was made according to American Thyroid Association guidelines. Patients were recruited from an endocrinology department in Xi'an, China. Each patient gave approximately 10 milliliters of peripheral blood, collected in an EDTA anticoagulant tube. PBMCs were isolated by Ficoll Paque Plus density gradient separation without further T cell sorting. An Agilent 2100 Bioanalyzer and agarose gel were used to check RNA quality, while a NanoDrop 2000 measured RNA concentration. Measured from the cysteine to the phenylalanine, the CDR3 is 12 residues long. The sequence is cut down to CDR3 DNA, 36 bases in frame from base 1. Between the V and J ends, shortened by 1 base and 9 bases respectively, the junction contains 7 bases. The germline V gene provides CDR1 MDHEN and CDR2 SYDVKM.

This sample was also put to use in a study of T cells in Graves' hyperthyroidism and ophthalmopathy. The second investigation adds: Stable Graves' hyperthyroidism was defined as the absence of progression to ophthalmopathy over 18 months of follow-up. The hyperthyroidism patients were between 18 and 65 years old and newly diagnosed, with a disease duration of less than 2 months. Any patient with an uncontrolled infection, another autoimmune disease, pregnancy or lactation was excluded. Diagnoses were based on clinical symptoms, serum thyroxine and TRAb, thyroid ultrasound and orbital computed tomography. For the first round of RT-PCR on the TCR CDR3, the HTBI primer set was used together with the Qiagen OneStep RT-PCR kit. Blood samples also contained most of the expanded thyroid clonotypes (frequency above 0.001), which suggests that blood repertoires may reflect thyroid immune responses. In cross-validation, a model built on a 13 V-J signature told ophthalmopathy apart from stable hyperthyroidism with approximately 90% sensitivity and 81% to 82% specificity, and in testing the same model reached 80%/75%. In validation, the model predicted progression to ophthalmopathy a median of about 6.8 months before onset, with 65% to 71% sensitivity and about 72% specificity. A discovery cohort of approximately 97 patients, roughly 43 with Graves' ophthalmopathy and about 58 with stable Graves' hyperthyroidism, was used to find distinguishing TCR V-J signatures. Whether ophthalmopathy could be predicted prospectively was tested in an independent validation cohort made up of roughly 20 hyperthyroidism patients plus 17 patients who later progressed to ophthalmopathy. The approximately 90 discovery patients were divided at random into training and test sets in a 7:3 ratio. In addition, the study compared T-cell repertoires in thyroid tissue and in blood from about 6 Graves' hyperthyroidism patients. After sampling, hyperthyroidism patients received methimazole starting at 30 mg daily, and ophthalmopathy patients received high-dose intravenous methylprednisolone. The libraries were constructed in a second round of multiplex PCR and then size-selected and purified. The libraries were sequenced on an Illumina HiSeq2000 using paired-end 100 bp reads. SOAPnuke was used to process the raw data, removing reads that contained adapters or uncalled bases, had a mean Phred below 15, or lacked an exact match to the constant primer or identifier. COPE v1.2.5 was used to merge high-quality paired reads, and clonotypes were defined as unique nucleotide sequences. MiTCR v1.1 was used to align clonotypes to the IMGT TRBV, TRBD and TRBJ reference segments. The analysis was restricted to V-J combinations with a frequency above 0.0001, which together covered about 99% of the repertoires. The TCS score was defined as the ratio of F50 (clonal expansion) to E x V (chaos), calculated using BLOSUM62-based TCRdist between CDR3 peptides within each V-J. Welch's t-statistics and random forest reduced 500 to 650 V-J features to 10 to 15, which were used in a naive Bayes classifier (R e1071). Sample size was not statistically predetermined, and investigators were not blinded to group allocation. The paper describes TCR Vbeta CDR3 sequencing of about 140 peripheral blood samples, made up of 43 ophthalmopathy patients, around 73 hyperthyroidism patients and 17 progressor patients.

The sample here was peripheral blood mononuclear cells (PBMCs), taken at new diagnosis, from a patient treated with antithyroid drugs. The source is a woman under 40 with Graves disease. Donor details come from another sample of the same person, matched by shared clones. The V gene is TRBV28 and the J gene is TRBJ1-5; the D gene identity is not certain. The CDR3 region has the sequence CASSLLAWPQHF. The nucleotides read TGTGCCAGCAGTTTATTAGCGTGGCCCCAGCATTTT.